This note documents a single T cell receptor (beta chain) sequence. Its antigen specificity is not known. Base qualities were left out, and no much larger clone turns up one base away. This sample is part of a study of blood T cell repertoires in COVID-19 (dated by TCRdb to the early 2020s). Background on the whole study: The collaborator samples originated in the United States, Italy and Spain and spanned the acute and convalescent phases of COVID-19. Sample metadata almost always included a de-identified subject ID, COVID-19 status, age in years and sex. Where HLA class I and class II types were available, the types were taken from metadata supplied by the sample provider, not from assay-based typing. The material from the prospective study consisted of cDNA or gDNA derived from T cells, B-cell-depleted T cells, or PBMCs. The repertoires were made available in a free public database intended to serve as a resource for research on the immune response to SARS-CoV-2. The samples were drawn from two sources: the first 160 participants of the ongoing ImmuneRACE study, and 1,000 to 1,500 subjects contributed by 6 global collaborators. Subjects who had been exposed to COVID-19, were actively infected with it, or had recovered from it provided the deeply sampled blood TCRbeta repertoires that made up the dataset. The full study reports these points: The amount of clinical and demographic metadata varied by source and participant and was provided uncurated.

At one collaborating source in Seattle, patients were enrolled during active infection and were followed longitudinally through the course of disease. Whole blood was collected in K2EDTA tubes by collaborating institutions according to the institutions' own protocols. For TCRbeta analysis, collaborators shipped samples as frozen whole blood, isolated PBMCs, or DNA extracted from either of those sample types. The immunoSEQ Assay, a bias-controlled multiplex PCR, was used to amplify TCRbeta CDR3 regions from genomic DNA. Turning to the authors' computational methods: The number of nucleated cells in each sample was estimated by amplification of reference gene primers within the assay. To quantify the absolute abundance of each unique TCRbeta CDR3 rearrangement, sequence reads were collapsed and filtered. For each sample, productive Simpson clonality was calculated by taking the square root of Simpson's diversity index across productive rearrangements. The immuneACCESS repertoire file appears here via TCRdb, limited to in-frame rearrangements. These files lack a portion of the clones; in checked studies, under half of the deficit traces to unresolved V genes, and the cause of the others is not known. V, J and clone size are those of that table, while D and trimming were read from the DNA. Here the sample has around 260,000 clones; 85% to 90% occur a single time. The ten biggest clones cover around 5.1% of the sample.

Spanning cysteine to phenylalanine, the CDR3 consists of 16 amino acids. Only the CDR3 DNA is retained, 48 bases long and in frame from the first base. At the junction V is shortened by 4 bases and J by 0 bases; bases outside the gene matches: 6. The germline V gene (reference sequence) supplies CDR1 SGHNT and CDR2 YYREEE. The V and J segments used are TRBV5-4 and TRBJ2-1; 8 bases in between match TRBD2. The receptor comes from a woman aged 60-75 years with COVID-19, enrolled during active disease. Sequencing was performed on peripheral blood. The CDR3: CASSRGGTYSYNEQFF. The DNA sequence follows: TGTGCCAGCAGCCGGGGGGGCACATACTCCTACAATGAGCAGTTCTTC. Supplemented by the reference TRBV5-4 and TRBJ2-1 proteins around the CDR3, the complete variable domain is ETGVTQSPTHLIKTRGQQVTLRCSSQSGHNTVSWYQQALGQGPQFIFQYYREEENGRGNFPPRFSGLQFPNYSSELNVNALELDDSALYLCASSRGGTYSYNEQFFGPGTRLTVL.